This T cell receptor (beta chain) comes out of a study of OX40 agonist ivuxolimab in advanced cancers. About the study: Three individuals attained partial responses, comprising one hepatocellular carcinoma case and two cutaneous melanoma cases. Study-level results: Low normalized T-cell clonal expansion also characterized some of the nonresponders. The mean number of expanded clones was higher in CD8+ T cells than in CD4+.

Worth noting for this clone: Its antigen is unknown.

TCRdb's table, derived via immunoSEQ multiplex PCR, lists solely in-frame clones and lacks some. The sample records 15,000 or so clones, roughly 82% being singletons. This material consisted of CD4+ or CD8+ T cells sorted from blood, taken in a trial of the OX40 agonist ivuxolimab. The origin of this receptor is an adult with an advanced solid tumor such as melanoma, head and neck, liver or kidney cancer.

CDR3 coding DNA: TGTGCCAGCAGTCCCGGGACAGGGACTTCAGAGACCCAGTACTTC. Its protein product is CASSPGTGTSETQYF. The rearrangement links TRBV28 to TRBJ2-5; 9 bases fit TRBD1. The CDR3 covers 15 residues. After removal of 5 bases from V and 4 bases from J, the junction contained 8 bases not matched to a gene. Germline V lookup: CDR1 MDHEN, CDR2 SYDVKM.